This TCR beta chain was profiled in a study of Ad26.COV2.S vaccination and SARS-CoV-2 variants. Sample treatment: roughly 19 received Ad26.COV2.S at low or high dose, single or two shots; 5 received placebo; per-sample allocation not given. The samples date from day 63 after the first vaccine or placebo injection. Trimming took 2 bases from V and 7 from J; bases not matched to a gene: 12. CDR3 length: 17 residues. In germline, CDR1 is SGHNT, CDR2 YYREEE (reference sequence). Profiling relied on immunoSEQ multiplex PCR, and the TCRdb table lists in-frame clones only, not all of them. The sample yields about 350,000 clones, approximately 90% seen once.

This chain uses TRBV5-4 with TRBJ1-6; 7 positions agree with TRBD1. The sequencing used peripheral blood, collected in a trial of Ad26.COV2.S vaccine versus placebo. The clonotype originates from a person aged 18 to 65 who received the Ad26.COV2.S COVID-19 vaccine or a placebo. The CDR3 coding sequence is TGTGCCAGCAGCTTAGGGGGCGAGGGGTTTCGGAATTCACCCCTCCACTTT. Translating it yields CASSLGGEGFRNSPLHF. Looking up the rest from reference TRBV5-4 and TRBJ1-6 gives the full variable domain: ETGVTQSPTHLIKTRGQQVTLRCSSQSGHNTVSWYQQALGQGPQFIFQYYREEENGRGNFPPRFSGLQFPNYSSELNVNALELDDSALYLCASSLGGEGFRNSPLHFGNGTRLTVT.